Listed below are T cell receptor beta chains from one sample, sequenced in a study of cytomegalovirus exposure and HLA in healthy donors. The table came from immunoSEQ multiplex PCR; TCRdb's copy has only in-frame clones and leaves some out. The data show approximately 130,000 clones, roughly 9.6% seen once. The sample was PBMCs. These receptors all come from a woman between 40 and 50 years old in good health and CMV-seropositive. Both conserved end residues are part of each CDR3. Each record gives: D gene, J gene, V gene, clone size, CDR3 protein, CDR3 DNA. The D gene is left open where the match is weak. The listing skips clone size in some rows; elsewhere it reads once, few, many or a size class.

- | TRBJ1-3 | TRBV2 | few | CASTYLQASSGNTIYF | TGTGCCAGCACATACTTACAGGCTAGCTCTGGAAACACCATATATTTT
TRBD1 | TRBJ1-5 | TRBV4-2 | few | CASSQAGGQPQHF | TGTGCCAGCAGCCAGGCAGGGGGACAGCCCCAGCATTTT
TRBD1 | TRBJ2-7 | TRBV6-5 | - | CASRAGTGHTYEQYF | TGTGCCAGCAGAGCCGGGACAGGGCACACCTACGAGCAGTACTTC
- | TRBJ2-1 | TRBV2 | few | CASSRPGNEQFF | TGTGCCAGCAGCCGCCCGGGGAATGAGCAGTTCTTC
TRBD1 | TRBJ1-1 | TRBV15 | - | CATSRDLDRAAFF | TGTGCCACCAGCAGAGATTTGGACAGGGCGGCTTTCTTT
TRBD1 | TRBJ1-2 | TRBV19 | few | CASSIYQGQGRGYTF | TGTGCCAGTAGTATCTATCAGGGACAGGGCCGTGGCTACACCTTC
- | TRBJ2-5 | TRBV6-5 | - | CASSYSRVQETQYF | TGTGCCAGCAGTTACTCGAGAGTCCAAGAGACCCAGTACTTC
- | TRBJ1-6 | TRBV2 | - | CASSELSPSYNSPLHF | TGTGCCAGCAGTGAATTAAGCCCATCTTACAATTCACCCCTCCACTTT
- | TRBJ1-5 | TRBV7-2 | - | CASSLAGVGNQPQHF | TGTGCCAGCAGCTTGGCAGGGGTAGGCAATCAGCCCCAGCATTTT
TRBD1 | TRBJ2-1 | TRBV19 | few | CASSRDSSYNEQFF | TGTGCCAGTAGCCGGGACAGCTCCTACAATGAGCAGTTCTTC
TRBD1 | TRBJ1-5 | TRBV27 | few | CASSSHGQGGQPQHF | TGTGCCAGCAGTTCACACGGACAGGGAGGACAGCCCCAGCATTTT
TRBD2 | TRBJ2-7 | TRBV5-5 | few | CASSLAWTSGTYEQYF | TGTGCCAGCAGCTTGGCCTGGACTAGCGGGACCTACGAGCAGTACTTC
- | TRBJ2-5 | TRBV7-2 | - | CASSLGGGPGETQYF | TGTGCCAGCAGCTTAGGCGGCGGGCCGGGTGAGACCCAGTACTTC
TRBD1 | TRBJ2-3 | TRBV29-1 | few | CSVDGTGEAGTDTQYF | TGCAGCGTTGACGGGACAGGGGAAGCGGGGACGGATACGCAGTATTTT
- | TRBJ1-1 | TRBV6-5 | many | CASSYSGTQNTEAFF | TGTGCCAGCAGTTACTCTGGGACACAGAACACTGAAGCTTTCTTT
- | TRBJ2-5 | TRBV7-9 | once | CASSSRDTETQYF | TGTGCCAGCAGTTCCCGGGACACAGAGACCCAGTACTTC
- | TRBJ2-3 | TRBV5-1 | few | CASSSDTSTDTQYF | TGCGCCAGCAGCTCGGACACTAGCACAGATACGCAGTATTTT
TRBD2 | TRBJ2-5 | TRBV5-1 | - | CASSFYPSGRQETQYF | TGCGCCAGCAGCTTTTACCCTAGCGGGCGCCAAGAGACCCAGTACTTC
TRBD1 | TRBJ2-3 | TRBV11-2 | - | CASSLAQGVVGTQYF | TGTGCCAGCAGCTTAGCACAGGGGGTGGTTGGTACGCAGTATTTT
TRBD1 | TRBJ2-1 | TRBV6-5 | few | CASSYLPTGANNEQFF | TGTGCCAGCAGTTACCTGCCGACAGGGGCCAACAATGAGCAGTTCTTC
- | TRBJ1-2 | TRBV2 | few | CASKGFRGPPGGYTF | TGTGCCAGCAAAGGGTTTAGGGGCCCCCCTGGAGGCTACACCTTC
- | TRBJ2-3 | TRBV18 | few | CASSPLGAPSTDTQYF | TGTGCCAGCTCACCGTTGGGGGCCCCTAGCACAGATACGCAGTATTTT
- | TRBJ1-6 | TRBV5-1 | - | CASSLVNSPLHF | TGCGCAAGCAGCTTGGTAAATTCACCCCTCCACTTT
- | TRBJ1-2 | TRBV5-1 | few | CASSLGGECTF | TGCGCCAGCAGCTTGGGGGGGGAATGCACCTTC
- | TRBJ1-1 | TRBV7-9 | - | CASSSAQSGTEAFF | TGTGCCAGCAGCTCCGCGCAAAGCGGAACTGAAGCTTTCTTT
TRBD1 | TRBJ2-7 | TRBV25-1 | - | CASSGRDRGHEQYF | TGTGCCAGCAGTGGCCGGGACAGGGGCCACGAGCAGTACTTC
TRBD2 | TRBJ2-5 | TRBV5-1 | - | CASSFNSGGAKTQYF | TGCGCCAGCAGCTTCAACAGCGGGGGGGCTAAGACCCAGTACTTC
- | TRBJ2-2 | TRBV4-1 | - | CASSQEDVPGELSF | TGCGCCAGCAGCCAAGAAGACGTCCCCGGGGAGCTGTCTTTT